The 10 T cell receptor beta chains given below trace back to one sample, sequenced in a study of beta chain features in type 1 diabetes. Expressed TCRB transcripts were sequenced because the entire RNA isolate underwent reverse transcription. This table comes from immunoSEQ multiplex PCR, and its TCRdb copy is limited to in-frame clones, with some not included. The sample has 160,000 or so clones; around 10% are singletons. Material: central memory CD4+ T cells from blood. These receptor sequences come from a man between 18 and 29 years old in good health.

As regards this clone: The junction and the germline gene differ at one end; a read error may be behind it. The V call is TRBV18, the J call TRBJ1-2; 9 bases align to TRBD1. The CDR3 has 13 amino acids. The germline CDR1 and CDR2 sequences are KGHSH and LQKENI. CDR3 DNA sequence: TGTGCCAGCTCGCCACAGGGGGCTGAGGGCTACACCTTC. Its translation: CASSPQGAEGYTF.

This clone was seen a handful of times. The chain couples TRBV30 to TRBJ1-5; 7 bases are a match to TRBD1. Germline values: CDR1 GTSNPN, CDR2 SVGIG (reference sequence). With V trimmed by 0 bases and J by 7 bases, 9 bases remained unmatched. The CDR3 has 15 amino acids. CDR3 in amino acids: CAWSVTGAAGQPQHF. The CDR3 DNA reads as TGTGCCTGGAGTGTTACAGGGGCGGCAGGACAGCCCCAGCATTTT. Drawing the rest from reference TRBV30 and TRBJ1-5, the complete variable domain is SQTIHQWPATLVQPVGSPLSLECTVEGTSNPNLYWYRQAAGRGLQLLFYSVGIGQISSEVPQNLSASRPQDRQFILSSKKLLLSDSGFYLCAWSVTGAAGQPQHFGDGTRLSIL.

This clone was observed a handful of times. The chain is built from TRBV11-2 and TRBJ2-1; 11 bases align to TRBD1. The V gene end was trimmed by 1 base and the J gene end by 7 bases; junction bases not matched to a gene: 3. The CDR3 contains 15 residues. Germline CDR1 is SGHAT and CDR2 is FQNNGV. CDR3 bases: TGTGCCAGCAGCTTAGGGACAGGGGGCTGGAATGAGCAGTTCTTC. Translation: CASSLGTGGWNEQFF.

The sample holds a few counts of this clone. V gene TRBV4-3 combines with J gene TRBJ2-1; no reliable D call. V lost 0 bases and J lost 7, with 10 bases in between. This CDR3 contains 14 residues. Germline V gene data show CDR1 as LGHNA and CDR2 as YSLEER. The CDR3 sequence: CASSQEKGQNEQFF. CDR3 DNA: TGCGCCAGCAGCCAAGAGAAGGGTCAAAATGAGCAGTTCTTC.

V and J are TRBV29-1 and TRBJ2-3; D might be TRBD2 (6 bases). This CDR3 contains 11 residues. CDR1 and CDR2 (germline): SQVTM, ANQGSEA. Trimming shortened V by 7 bases and J by 6 bases, and 11 bases separated the two germline ends. The CDR3 DNA reads as TGCAGCGGCCGACTAGGGGATACGCAGTATTTT. Protein product: CSGRLGDTQYF.

The chain has TRBV7-9 and TRBJ2-4, with D perhaps being TRBD1 or TRBD2 (6 bases each). The V gene's germline CDR1 is SEHNR and CDR2 FQNEAQ (reference sequence). The CDR3 length is 14 residues. Trimming removed 7 bases at V and 5 bases at J, with 15 bases between. The CDR3 coding sequence is TGTGCCAGCACCGAGGGGGGTGGCGAAAACATTCAGTACTTC. Protein: CASTEGGGENIQYF.

The gene calls are TRBV29-1 and TRBJ1-1; the D gene is possibly TRBD1 (6 bases). The CDR3 sequence is 13 residues long. The V end was cut by 7 bases, the J end by 0 bases, with 12 bases between. CDR1 SQVTM and CDR2 ANQGSEA come from the germline V gene. This CDR3 is CSGSQGLNTEAFF. Here the CDR3 DNA reads TGCAGCGGTTCACAGGGCCTGAACACTGAAGCTTTCTTT.

CDR3 nucleotides: TGTGCCACCAGCACCAACCCCCAGGGTGAGCAGTTCTTC. Amino acids: CATSTNPQGEQFF. V is TRBV15 and J is TRBJ2-1; maybe TRBD1 (5 bases). Per germline, CDR1 LNHNV and CDR2 YYDKDF (reference sequence). There are 13 residues in the CDR3. V was pared by 4 bases and J by 9 bases, with 13 bases between.

V is TRBV9 and J is TRBJ1-3; D unresolved. Germline CDR1 is SGDLS and CDR2 is YYNGEE. Between the trimmed V and J ends, which lost 0 bases and 2 bases, there was a span of 18 bases. There are 18 residues in the CDR3. This chain's CDR3 is CASSVVALMAYTGNTIYF. The CDR3 DNA sequence: TGTGCCAGCAGCGTAGTGGCTTTAATGGCATATACTGGAAACACCATATATTTT.

This clone was seen more than once but under ten times. Here the CDR3 reads CSAGSNQPQHF. The CDR3 DNA reads TGCAGTGCTGGAAGCAATCAGCCCCAGCATTTT. The chain is built from TRBV20-1 and TRBJ1-5; D gene ambiguous. Germline V gives CDR1 DFQATT, CDR2 SNEGSKA (reference sequence). The germline V and J ends were trimmed by 5 bases and 1 base, with 3 bases remaining between them. The CDR3 has 11 residues.